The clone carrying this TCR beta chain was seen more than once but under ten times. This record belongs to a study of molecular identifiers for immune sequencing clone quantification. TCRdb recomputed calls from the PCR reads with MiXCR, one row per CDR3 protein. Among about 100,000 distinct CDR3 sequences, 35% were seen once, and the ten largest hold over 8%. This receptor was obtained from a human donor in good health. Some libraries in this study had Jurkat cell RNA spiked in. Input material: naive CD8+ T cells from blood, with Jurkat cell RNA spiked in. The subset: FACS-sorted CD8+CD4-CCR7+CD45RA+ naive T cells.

The CDR3: CASSLGPGGPLPQETQYF. The CDR3 DNA reads TGTGCCAGCAGCTTGGGACCGGGAGGGCCACTTCCCCAAGAGACCCAGTACTTC. The chain employs TRBV27 and TRBJ2-5; 8 bases fit TRBD2. The CDR3 length is 18 residues. J lost 1 base, V lost 6 bases, and 16 bases had no gene match. Germline V gene data show CDR1 as MNHEY and CDR2 as SMNVEV (reference sequence).